Included here is one T cell receptor beta chain sequence, with context. Its target is unknown. The sample comes from a study of shared clonotypes between healthy human individuals. V dropped 7 bases and J dropped 2; count of bases not matched to a gene: 12. There are 16 residues in the CDR3. Germline V CDR1 and CDR2: LNHNV, YYDKDF (reference sequence). This table comes from immunoSEQ multiplex PCR, and its TCRdb copy is limited to in-frame clones, with some not included. Of millions of clones in the sample, over 85% were seen once. The study, taken as a whole, reports: Shared clonotypes across all four donors exceeded non-shared ones in generation probability.

Source material: naive CD4+ T cells from PBMCs. The subset: CD45RA+ positively selected. The chain joins TRBV15 to TRBJ2-3, with TRBD2 identical over 7 bases. This TCR derives from a man aged 18-30 years in good health. Some clones in this sample may be carry-over from other donors' samples. CDR3 sequence reads: CATTEDLAVNTDTQYF. For the CDR3, the DNA is TGTGCCACCACCGAGGATCTAGCGGTAAACACAGATACGCAGTATTTT.